Detailed here is one T cell receptor beta chain. Which antigen it targets is not known. Within one base of it there is no much larger clone, and no base qualities were kept. The sample's time point label is to be understood as: persistent/refractory GD, antithyroid drugs over 5 years with positive TRAb. RNA was extracted from PBMCs in TRIzol for both TCR sequencing and RNA sequencing. The diagnosis of Graves' disease was made according to American Thyroid Association guidelines. Recruitment of patients was carried out at an endocrinology department in Xi'an, China. Each patient gave around 9.2 milliliters of peripheral blood, collected in an EDTA anticoagulant tube. PBMCs were isolated by Ficoll Paque Plus density gradient separation without further T cell sorting. RNA quality was checked with an Agilent 2100 Bioanalyzer and agarose gel, and concentration with a NanoDrop 2000. The library was produced with multiplex PCR. The data were produced on an Illumina HiSeq 4000. To build TCR beta libraries, CDR3 regions were amplified by Arm-PCR using iRepertoire HTBI primers. Gel purification was performed on PCR products prior to sequencing. Regarding the original processing steps: Across samples, 60 to 70 TRBV and 15 or so TRBJ segments were identified and used for gene usage analysis of CDR3 amino acid clonotypes. COPE and FqMerger were used to merge filtered high-quality paired reads into contigs. BLAST was used to align contigs to IMGT TRBV, TRBD and TRBJ reference genes, with CDR3 defined following IMGT. Any clonotype with a frequency above 0.1% was counted as a highly expanded clone. Shannon entropy was used to measure repertoire diversity, and the Gini coefficient was used to measure V-J evenness. Clonotypes shared by more than one individual were considered public. TCRdb passed the public sequencing reads through fastp at Q25 and MiXCR, retaining productive beta sequences. CDR3 protein sequences are deduplicated, and each keeps its most common genes and DNA. It is TCRdb's table, rather than the study itself, that gives the V and J calls and clone size. The sample table contains 400,000 or so distinct CDR3 sequences; only one count was recorded for about a quarter of them. The ten top clones hold over 25% of the sample.

The data are from a study of regulatory T cells in long-lasting Graves disease (dated by TCRdb to the early 2020s). Context from the whole study: Persistent Graves' disease meant more than 5 years of antithyroid drug treatment with TSH receptor autoantibodies that stayed positive. Peripheral blood TCR sequencing and RNA sequencing compared persistent Graves' disease patients with newly diagnosed Graves' disease patients. The study was conducted in China and was registered as a clinical trial. A total of some 35 samples underwent TCR sequencing, from about 13 patients with persistent Graves' disease and approximately 20 patients with newly diagnosed Graves' disease. In the clinical cohort, patients with persistent Graves' disease had used antithyroid drugs for an average of approximately eleven years.

CDR1 and CDR2 (SGHNT, YENEEA) derive from the germline V gene. V is cut by 1 base and J by 0 bases, and the space between the germline ends is 13 bases. The CDR3 runs 17 amino acids, cysteine and phenylalanine included. The kept DNA is CDR3 alone, 51 bases in frame from the first base. The research as a whole found: The authors acknowledged the small sample size as a limitation that may reduce accuracy. TRBV28, TRBJ1-2 and TRBJ2-5 were preferentially used in persistent disease, while TRBV20-1 and TRBJ2-1 were favored in newly diagnosed disease. Only the TCR beta chain was sequenced and analyzed. Because the primary lesion, thyroid tissue, could not be accessed, the study looked at peripheral blood alone. Compared with newly diagnosed patients, persistent Graves' disease patients had lower TCR Shannon entropy and fewer highly expanded clones, which suggests clonal expansion. A larger number of public clonotypes was shared among persistent patients (2,741) than among newly diagnosed patients (roughly 930).

The clonotype was recovered from a female donor with Graves disease. The sample here was peripheral blood mononuclear cells (PBMCs), taken when the disease was refractory, from a patient treated with antithyroid drugs. This receptor chain uses TRBV11-3 and TRBJ2-4; the D gene is perhaps TRBD1, on 6 matching bases. The CDR3 region: CASSLGRDTIAKNIQYF. The sequenced DNA is TGTGCCAGCAGCTTAGGTCGGGACACAATAGCCAAAAACATTCAGTACTTC.